One sample yielded the 23 T cell receptor beta chains listed below, sequenced in a study of CD4+ T cells in melanoma (dated by TCRdb to between 2022 and 2023). Receptor libraries were prepared by the immunoSEQ multiplex PCR assay. The clones in this table, taken by TCRdb from immuneACCESS, are in-frame only. Not every clone is retained; where verified, under half of the shortfall comes from an unresolved V gene, and the cause of the rest is unknown. This sample gives approximately 15,000 clones in total; 62% of them show up just once. The ten largest clones capture about 14% of the sample. The sample was cells from a culture (not recorded whether cultured in vitro). The receptors here all came from a human donor with melanoma.

This chain connects TRBV30 to TRBJ1-4; 8 bases are a match to TRBD1. Germline loops: CDR1 GTSNPN, CDR2 SVGIG (reference sequence). V dropped 7 bases and J dropped 3; count of bases not matched to a gene: 10. This CDR3 contains 15 residues. The CDR3 loop is CASQGDSSSNEKLFF. CDR3 DNA sequence: TGTGCCTCACAGGGGGACAGTTCGTCTAATGAAAAACTGTTTTTT.

This clone was seen a handful of times. This chain links TRBV5-1 with TRBJ1-4; D not resolved. The CDR3 spans 15 residues. Germline loops: CDR1 SGHRS, CDR2 YFSETQ. The V end was cut by 4 bases, the J end by 7 bases, with 17 bases between. In nucleotides, the CDR3 is TGCGCCAGCAGCGGAACCATGGAACCTAGTGAAAAACTGTTTTTT. Protein sequence: CASSGTMEPSEKLFF.

This clone occurred once. The V and J genes are TRBV4-1 and TRBJ1-3; possibly TRBD1 for D (6 bases). V lost 2 bases to trimming and J lost 4 bases, with 12 bases between them. The CDR3 covers 15 residues. Per the germline V gene, CDR1 is MGHRA and CDR2 is YSYEKL. The CDR3 bases are TGCGCCAGCAGCCAAACGGACAGTAGAGGAAACACCATATATTTT. This codes for CASSQTDSRGNTIYF.

The genes are TRBV7-9 and TRBJ2-1; TRBD2 matches at 13 bases. Losses at the gene ends were 5 bases for V and 4 bases for J; bases not matched to a gene: 14. CDR1 SEHNR and CDR2 FQNEAQ come from the germline V gene (reference sequence). The CDR3 has 19 amino acids. CDR3 nucleotides: TGTGCCAGCAGCCCTAGACGTTCACTAGCGGGGGGGGTATACAATGAGCAGTTCTTC. Translating it yields CASSPRRSLAGGVYNEQFF.

The V and J genes are TRBV5-8 and TRBJ2-7; no clear D. This CDR3 is 14 amino acids long. The V end lost 0 bases, the J end lost 6 bases, and 13 bases lay between the germline ends. Germline V lookup: CDR1 SGHTS, CDR2 YDEGEE. This chain's CDR3 is CASSLDVGRGEQYF. The CDR3 bases are TGTGCCAGCAGCTTGGATGTAGGTCGAGGCGAGCAGTACTTC.

This chain links TRBV5-6 with TRBJ2-7, with a possible D match to TRBD2 (6 bases). Trimming took off 4 bases at V and 3 bases at J, with 14 bases between the two ends. The CDR3 is made up of 14 amino acids. Germline CDR1 SGHDT, CDR2 YYEEEE. The DNA for the CDR3 is TGTGCCAGCAGCGCGGGACCAGGGTACTACGAGCAGTACTTC. This encodes CASSAGPGYYEQYF.

This chain joins TRBV4-1 and TRBJ2-2; no firm D call. The germline V gene encodes CDR1 MGHRA and CDR2 YSYEKL. V shed 6 bases and J shed 8 bases, with 13 bases lying between them. The CDR3 runs 13 residues. CDR3 nucleotide sequence: TGCGCCAGCAGGCTCGGCAAGACGGGGGAGCTGTTTTTT. Amino acid sequence: CASRLGKTGELFF.

This clone was seen only a few times. As DNA, the CDR3 is TGTGCCACCTCAATGGGGCAGCTTTCCTACAATGAGCAGTTCTTC. Translating it yields CATSMGQLSYNEQFF. This sequence joins TRBV6-5 and TRBJ2-1; tentatively, D is TRBD1 (5 bases). The germline gives CDR1 MNHEY, CDR2 SVGAGI. Trimming shortened V by 10 bases and J by 1 base, and 17 bases separated the two germline ends. The CDR3 runs to 15 residues.

The chain joins TRBV7-3 to TRBJ2-2; no reliable D call. CDR1 and CDR2 (germline): SGHTA, FQGTGA. V lost 5 bases, J lost 1 base, and 8 bases lay in between. The CDR3 loop spans 14 amino acids. This CDR3 reads CASSPPENTGELFF. CDR3 nucleotide sequence: TGTGCCAGCAGCCCTCCAGAGAACACCGGGGAGCTGTTTTTT.

This chain joins TRBV27 and TRBJ1-6, with 7 nucleotides matching TRBD1. The CDR3 is 16 amino acids. Germline CDR1 reads MNHEY; CDR2 reads SMNVEV (reference sequence). V trimming: 6 bases; J trimming: 2 bases; junction bases outside the gene matches: 7. The CDR3 loop reads CASRYRGPTYNSPLHF. Written as DNA, the CDR3 is TGTGCCAGCAGGTATAGGGGGCCCACCTATAATTCACCCCTCCACTTT.

The V call is TRBV6-5, the J call TRBJ1-5; D is undetermined. Germline lookup yields CDR1 MNHEY and CDR2 SVGAGI. V was clipped by 8 bases and J by 2 bases, with 13 bases between them. The CDR3 runs to 14 residues. CDR3: CASLTNRGNQPQHF. The CDR3, as DNA: TGTGCCAGCCTTACTAATCGGGGCAATCAGCCCCAGCATTTT.

This clone appeared once. The V gene is TRBV5-1, the J gene TRBJ2-3; 12 bases align to TRBD1. V shed 5 bases and J 5 bases; nucleotides not matched to a gene: 6. The CDR3 consists of 15 residues. CDR1 SGHRS and CDR2 YFSETQ come from the germline V gene. CDR3 DNA: TGCGCCAGCAGTCACGGGACAGGGGGCGAAGATACGCAGTATTTT. Protein: CASSHGTGGEDTQYF.

J is TRBJ1-6 and V is TRBV9; D not certain. Germline V gives CDR1 SGDLS, CDR2 YYNGEE. Deletions cut 2 bases from V and 0 bases from J, with 6 bases between. The CDR3 is made up of 15 amino acids. The CDR3 DNA reads as TGTGCCAGCAGCGTCGGGAGCTCCTATAATTCACCCCTCCACTTT. It codes for CASSVGSSYNSPLHF.

CDR3 residues: CASSLVTDKQFF. The CDR3, as DNA: TGTGCCAGCAGCTTGGTGACGGATAAGCAGTTCTTC. This chain connects TRBV5-4 to TRBJ2-1; D remains unclear. CDR1 SGHNT and CDR2 YYREEE come from the germline V gene (reference sequence). Trimming took off 0 bases at V and 11 bases at J, with 9 bases between the two ends. The CDR3 is made up of 12 amino acids.

V is TRBV2 and J is TRBJ2-5; D possibly uses TRBD1 or TRBD2 (5 bases each). Germline CDR1 is SNHLY and CDR2 is FYNNEI. Trimming stripped 3 bases from V and 2 bases from J, with 7 bases between. The CDR3 is made up of 13 amino acids. The CDR3 spells CASSDGGQETQYF. The CDR3, as DNA: TGTGCCAGCAGTGATGGGGGTCAAGAGACCCAGTACTTC.

This chain links TRBV7-8 with TRBJ1-4; D is perhaps TRBD1 (5 bases). V was clipped by 5 bases and J by 8 bases, with 18 bases between them. CDR3 length equals 15 residues. Germline CDR1 is SGHVS and CDR2 is FQNEAQ. CDR3 amino acids: CASSLTWGSWEKLFF. CDR3 nucleotides: TGTGCCAGCAGCCTGACCTGGGGGAGTTGGGAAAAACTGTTTTTT.

The chain recombines TRBV18 with TRBJ1-2; 7 nucleotides line up with TRBD1. The CDR3 has 14 residues. The germline V gene encodes CDR1 KGHSH and CDR2 LQKENI. V was clipped by 3 bases and J by 2 bases; unmatched bases: 3. CDR3 region: CASSPKQGNYGYTF. The CDR3 DNA sequence: TGTGCCAGCTCACCTAAACAGGGGAACTATGGCTACACCTTC.

The V call is TRBV7-9, the J call TRBJ1-3; D gene uncertain. The CDR3 sequence is 15 residues long. Trimming took off 4 bases at V and 0 bases at J, with 10 bases between the two ends. In germline, CDR1 is SEHNR, CDR2 FQNEAQ (reference sequence). CDR3 in amino acids: CASSSRKNSGNTIYF. The CDR3 DNA reads as TGTGCCAGCAGCTCCCGAAAGAACTCTGGAAACACCATATATTTT.

This chain joins TRBV15 and TRBJ1-5; 7 positions match TRBD1. There are 14 residues in the CDR3. Germline V gene lookup returns CDR1 LNHNV and CDR2 YYDKDF (reference sequence). Losses at the gene ends were 3 bases for V and 4 bases for J; bases not matched to a gene: 3. CDR3 DNA: TGTGCCACCAGCAGGGGGACAGCAAATCAGCCCCAGCATTTT. This encodes CATSRGTANQPQHF.

The gene calls are TRBV7-9 and TRBJ1-2; unclear D gene. V lost 1 base, J lost 6 bases, and 9 bases lay in between. This CDR3 region has 13 residues. Germline CDR1 is SEHNR and CDR2 is FQNEAQ (reference sequence). CDR3 bases: TGTGCCAGCAGCTTAGTTCAACAGAATGGCTACACCTTC. This encodes CASSLVQQNGYTF.

V is TRBV7-8 and J is TRBJ2-2; 9 bases align to TRBD1. Trimming cost V 4 bases and J 5 bases; bases outside gene matches: 8. Germline V gene sequence: CDR1 SGHVS, CDR2 FQNEAQ. This CDR3 comprises 16 residues. The CDR3 loop reads CASSSLFGQGTGELFF. CDR3 nucleotide sequence: TGTGCCAGCAGCTCCCTCTTCGGACAGGGGACCGGGGAGCTGTTTTTT. Drawing the rest from reference TRBV7-8 and TRBJ2-2, the complete variable domain is GAGVSQSPRYKVAKRGQDVALRCDPISGHVSLFWYQQALGQGPEFLTYFQNEAQLDKSGLPSDRFFAERPEGSVSTLKIQRTQQEDSAVYLCASSSLFGQGTGELFFGEGSRLTVL.

This clone was observed a single time. V is TRBV6-4 and J is TRBJ1-2; 9 nucleotides agree with TRBD1. The V and J ends lost 5 bases and 4 bases, in that order; junction bases with no gene match: 5. The CDR3 length is 14 residues. Germline CDR1 MRHNA, CDR2 SNTAGT. As DNA, the CDR3 is TGTGCCAGCAGTACCGAACAGGGGGCCTATGGCTACACCTTC. Its protein product is CASSTEQGAYGYTF.

This clone was found a few times. The chain joins TRBV6-5 to TRBJ2-4, with D perhaps TRBD1 (6 bases). V was trimmed by 1 base and J by 9 bases, leaving 10 bases between them. The CDR3 runs to 13 residues. Germline values: CDR1 MNHEY, CDR2 SVGAGI. The CDR3 region has the DNA TGTGCCAGCAGTTACTGGCTAGGGGGCATTCAGTACTTC. Its protein product is CASSYWLGGIQYF.